This TCR beta chain derives from a study of T-cell reconstitution after alpha-beta-depleted transplantation in children. As concerns this clonotype: Its antigen is not identified.

Using unique molecular identifiers, the investigators prepared the TCRbeta library. Each CDR3 protein is one row after TCRdb ran MiXCR on the PCR reads. The data hold around 25,000 distinct CDR3 sequences, with roughly a sixth observed a single time. Points from the study as a whole: From surviving recipient T cells and thymic progenitors came the high day-60 TCRbeta diversity observed in some patients.

The sequence was collected from a male patient between 2 and 9 years old who had a stem cell transplant for acute lymphoblastic leukemia, so the T cells may come from the graft donor. This specimen was PBMCs, mostly from graft donor cells, taken 60 days after TCRalphabeta/CD19-depleted stem cell transplant.

CDR3 protein: CASSQEARGGVSYNEQFF. As DNA, the CDR3 is TGCGCCAGCAGCCAAGAGGCTCGGGGCGGGGTCTCCTACAATGAGCAGTTCTTC. The rearrangement joins TRBV4-3 to TRBJ2-1; perhaps TRBD2 as D (6 bases). The ends were cut back, 0 bases at V and 0 bases at J, with 15 bases in the middle. CDR3 size: 18 residues. The V gene's germline CDR1 is LGHNA and CDR2 YSLEER.